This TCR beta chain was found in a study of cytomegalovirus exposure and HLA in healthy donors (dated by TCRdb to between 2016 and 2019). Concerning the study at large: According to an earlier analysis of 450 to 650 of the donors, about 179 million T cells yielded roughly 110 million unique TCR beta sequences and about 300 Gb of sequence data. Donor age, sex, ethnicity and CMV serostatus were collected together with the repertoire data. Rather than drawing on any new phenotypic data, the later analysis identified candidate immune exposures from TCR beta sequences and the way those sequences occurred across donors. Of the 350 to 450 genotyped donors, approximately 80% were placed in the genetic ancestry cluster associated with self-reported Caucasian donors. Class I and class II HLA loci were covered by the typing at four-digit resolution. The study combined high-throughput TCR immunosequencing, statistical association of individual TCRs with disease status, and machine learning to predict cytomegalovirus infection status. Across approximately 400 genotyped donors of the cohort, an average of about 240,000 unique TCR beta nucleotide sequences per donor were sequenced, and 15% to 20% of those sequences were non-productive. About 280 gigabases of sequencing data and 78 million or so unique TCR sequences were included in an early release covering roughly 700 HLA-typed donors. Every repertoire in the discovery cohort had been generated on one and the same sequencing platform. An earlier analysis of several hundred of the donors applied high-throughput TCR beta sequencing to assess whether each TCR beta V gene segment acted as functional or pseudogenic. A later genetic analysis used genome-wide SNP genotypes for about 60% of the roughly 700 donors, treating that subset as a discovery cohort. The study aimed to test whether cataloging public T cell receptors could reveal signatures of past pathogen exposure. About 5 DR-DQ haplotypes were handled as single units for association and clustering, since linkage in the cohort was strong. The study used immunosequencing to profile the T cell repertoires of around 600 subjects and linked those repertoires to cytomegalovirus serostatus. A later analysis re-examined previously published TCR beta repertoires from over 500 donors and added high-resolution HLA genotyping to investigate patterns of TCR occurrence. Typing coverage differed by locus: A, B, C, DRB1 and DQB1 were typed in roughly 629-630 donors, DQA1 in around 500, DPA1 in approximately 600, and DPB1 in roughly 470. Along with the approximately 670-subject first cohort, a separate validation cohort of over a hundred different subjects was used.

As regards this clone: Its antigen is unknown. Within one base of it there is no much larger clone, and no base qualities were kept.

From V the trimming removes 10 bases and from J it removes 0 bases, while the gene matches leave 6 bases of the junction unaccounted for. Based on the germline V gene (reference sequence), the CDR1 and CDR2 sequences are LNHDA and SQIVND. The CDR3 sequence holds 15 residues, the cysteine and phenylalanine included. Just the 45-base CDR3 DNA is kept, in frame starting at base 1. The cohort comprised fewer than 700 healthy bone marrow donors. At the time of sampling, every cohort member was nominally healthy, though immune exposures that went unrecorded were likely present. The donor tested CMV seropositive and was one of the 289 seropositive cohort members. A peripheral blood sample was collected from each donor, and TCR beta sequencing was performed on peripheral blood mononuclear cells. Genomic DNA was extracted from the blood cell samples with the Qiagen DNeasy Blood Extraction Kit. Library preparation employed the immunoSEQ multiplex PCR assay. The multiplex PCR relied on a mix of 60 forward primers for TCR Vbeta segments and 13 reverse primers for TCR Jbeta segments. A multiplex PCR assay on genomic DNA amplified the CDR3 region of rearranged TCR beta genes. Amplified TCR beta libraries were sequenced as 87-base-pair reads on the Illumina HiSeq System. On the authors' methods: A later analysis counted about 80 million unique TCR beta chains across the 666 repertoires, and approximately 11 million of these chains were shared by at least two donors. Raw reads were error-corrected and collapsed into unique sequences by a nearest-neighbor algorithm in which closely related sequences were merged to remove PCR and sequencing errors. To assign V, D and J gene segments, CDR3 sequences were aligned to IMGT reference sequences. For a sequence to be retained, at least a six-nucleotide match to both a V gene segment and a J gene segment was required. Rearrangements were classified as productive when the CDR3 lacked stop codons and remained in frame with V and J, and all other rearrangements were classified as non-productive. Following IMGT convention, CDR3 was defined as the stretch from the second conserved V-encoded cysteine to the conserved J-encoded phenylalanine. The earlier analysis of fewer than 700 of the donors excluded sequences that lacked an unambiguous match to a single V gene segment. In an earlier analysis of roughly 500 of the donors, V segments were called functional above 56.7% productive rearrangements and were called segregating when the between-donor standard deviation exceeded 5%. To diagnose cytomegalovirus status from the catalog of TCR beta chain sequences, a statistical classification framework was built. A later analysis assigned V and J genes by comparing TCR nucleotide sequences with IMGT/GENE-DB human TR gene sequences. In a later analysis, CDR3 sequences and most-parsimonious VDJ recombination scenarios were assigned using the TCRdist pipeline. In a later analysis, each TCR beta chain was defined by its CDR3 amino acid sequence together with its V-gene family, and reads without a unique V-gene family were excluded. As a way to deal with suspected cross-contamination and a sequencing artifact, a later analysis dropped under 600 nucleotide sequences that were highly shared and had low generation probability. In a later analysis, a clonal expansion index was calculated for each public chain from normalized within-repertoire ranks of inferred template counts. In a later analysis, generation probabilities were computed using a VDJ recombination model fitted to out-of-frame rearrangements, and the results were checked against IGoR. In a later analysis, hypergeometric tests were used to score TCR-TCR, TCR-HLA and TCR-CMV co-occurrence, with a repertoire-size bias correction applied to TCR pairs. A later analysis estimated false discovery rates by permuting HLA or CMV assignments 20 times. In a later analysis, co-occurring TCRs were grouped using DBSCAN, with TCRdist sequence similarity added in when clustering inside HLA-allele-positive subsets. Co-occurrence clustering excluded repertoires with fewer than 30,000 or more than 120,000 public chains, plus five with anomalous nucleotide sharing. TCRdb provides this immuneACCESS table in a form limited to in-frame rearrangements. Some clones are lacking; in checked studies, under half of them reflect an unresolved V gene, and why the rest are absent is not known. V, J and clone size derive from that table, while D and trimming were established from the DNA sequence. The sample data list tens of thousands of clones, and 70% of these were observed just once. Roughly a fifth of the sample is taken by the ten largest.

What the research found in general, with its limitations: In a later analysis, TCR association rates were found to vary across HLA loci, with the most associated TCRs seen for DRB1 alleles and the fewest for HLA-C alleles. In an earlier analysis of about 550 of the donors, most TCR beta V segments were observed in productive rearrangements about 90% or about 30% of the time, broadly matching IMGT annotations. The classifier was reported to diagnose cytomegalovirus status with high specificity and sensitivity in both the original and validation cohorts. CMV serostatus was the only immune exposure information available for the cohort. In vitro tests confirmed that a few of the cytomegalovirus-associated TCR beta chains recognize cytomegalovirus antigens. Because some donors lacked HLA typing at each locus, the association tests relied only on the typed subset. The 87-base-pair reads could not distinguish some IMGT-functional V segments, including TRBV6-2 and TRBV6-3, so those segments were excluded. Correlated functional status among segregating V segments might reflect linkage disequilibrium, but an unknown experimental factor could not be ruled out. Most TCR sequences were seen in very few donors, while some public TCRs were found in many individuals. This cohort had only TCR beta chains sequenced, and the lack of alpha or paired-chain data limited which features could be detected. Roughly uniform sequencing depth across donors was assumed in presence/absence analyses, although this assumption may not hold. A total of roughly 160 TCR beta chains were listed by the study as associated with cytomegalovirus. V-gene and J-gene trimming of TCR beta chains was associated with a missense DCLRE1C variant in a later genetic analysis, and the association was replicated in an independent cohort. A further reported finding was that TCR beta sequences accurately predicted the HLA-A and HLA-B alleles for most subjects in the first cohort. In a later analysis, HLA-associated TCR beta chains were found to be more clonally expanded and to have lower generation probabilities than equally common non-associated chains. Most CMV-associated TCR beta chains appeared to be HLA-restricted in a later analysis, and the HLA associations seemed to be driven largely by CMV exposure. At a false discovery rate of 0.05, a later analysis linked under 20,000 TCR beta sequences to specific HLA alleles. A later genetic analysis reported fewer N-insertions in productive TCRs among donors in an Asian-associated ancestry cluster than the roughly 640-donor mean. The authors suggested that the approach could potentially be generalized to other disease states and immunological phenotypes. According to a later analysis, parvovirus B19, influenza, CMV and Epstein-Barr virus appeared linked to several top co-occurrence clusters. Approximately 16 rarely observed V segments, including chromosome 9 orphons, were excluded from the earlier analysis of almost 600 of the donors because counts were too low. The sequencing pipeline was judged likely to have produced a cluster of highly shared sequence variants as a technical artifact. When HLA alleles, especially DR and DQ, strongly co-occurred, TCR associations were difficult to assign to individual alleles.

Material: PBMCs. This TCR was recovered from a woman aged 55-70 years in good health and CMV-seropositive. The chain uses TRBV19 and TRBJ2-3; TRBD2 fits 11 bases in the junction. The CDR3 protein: CATKLAGASTDTQYF. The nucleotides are TGTGCCACTAAACTAGCGGGGGCTAGCACAGATACGCAGTATTTT. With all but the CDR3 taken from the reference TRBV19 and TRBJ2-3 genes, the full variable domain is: DGGITQSPKYLFRKEGQNVTLSCEQNLNHDAMYWYRQDPGQGLRLIYYSQIVNDFQKGDIAEGYSVSREKKESFPLTVTSAQKNPTAFYLCATKLAGASTDTQYFGPGTRLTVL.